This T cell receptor (beta chain) was identified in a study of CD8+ T cells in alopecia areata. The germline V gene has CDR1 SEHNR and CDR2 FQNEAQ (reference sequence). The CDR3 spans 14 residues. In this sample, this clone turned up a few times. It was cDNA, reverse transcribed from extracted RNA, that served as the sequencing template. The repertoire was sequenced with immunoSEQ multiplex PCR; TCRdb's copy has only in-frame clones and lacks some. The sample contains about 97,000 clones, 41% of which appear only once. Samples from alopecia areata patients were lesional scalp punch biopsies and peripheral blood.

The clonotype originates from a human donor with alopecia areata. The rearrangement links TRBV7-9 to TRBJ2-5; 9 bases are shared with TRBD2. The tail of the sequence fits TRBJ2-7 better, so the J call may be wrong. Sequencing was done on a sample of CD4+ T cells sorted from blood. The CDR3 spells CASSLSGGSYEQYF. DNA of the CDR3: TGTGCCAGCAGCCTTAGCGGGGGTTCCTACGAGCAGTACTTC.